Described below is a single T cell receptor beta chain sequence and its context. Its cognate antigen is unknown. The sample comes from a study of T cell repertoires in cytomegalovirus infection. Looking at the study overall: In public TCR beta signatures, there were indications of both CMV infection and matching HLA type.

The length of the CDR3 is 15 residues. V was clipped by 3 bases and J by 1 base, with 13 bases between them. Germline V gene sequence: CDR1 SGDLS, CDR2 YYNGEE. MiXCR, run by TCRdb on the reads, gives a single entry per CDR3 protein. The sample has some 900,000 distinct CDR3 sequences, around a third seen once. Study-wide findings and caveats: CMV-specific HLA-C-restricted TCR beta clonotypes dominated the ex vivo response. Cumulative frequency (of public TCR beta family members) identified carriers of CMV plus the relevant HLA.

The TCR originated in a human donor in good health (CMV status not recorded). Some clones in this sample may be carry-over from other donors' samples. V is TRBV9 and J is TRBJ1-1; D may be TRBD1 (5 bases). The material sequenced was cultured CD8+ T cells from PBMCs, taken from culture after CMV antigen stimulation. CDR3 loop: CASSARGIPNTEAFF. As DNA, the CDR3 is TGTGCCAGCAGCGCTCGGGGGATACCGAACACTGAAGCTTTCTTT.